The 8 T cell receptor beta chains reported below all come from one sample, sequenced in a study of T cells after yellow fever vaccination. MiXCR, applied by TCRdb to the 5' RACE reads, yields one record per CDR3 protein. The sample lists 140,000 to 150,000 distinct CDR3 sequences; roughly 6.7% were seen once. The sequencing used CD4+ T cells sorted from PBMCs, collected 10 days after the yellow fever booster vaccination. The receptors shown here come from a man aged 30 to 39 who received the YFV17D yellow fever vaccine.

In this sample, this clonotype turned up many times. The rearrangement joins TRBV28 to TRBJ2-6, with TRBD2 as a possible D gene (6 bases). From germline, CDR1 is MDHEN and CDR2 SYDVKM. V was pared by 3 bases and J by 0 bases, with 12 bases between. This CDR3 is built from 17 residues. CDR3 coding DNA: TGTGCCAGCAGTTTTCGGGGGAAAGGCTCTGGGGCCAACGTCCTGACTTTC. This gives the protein CASSFRGKGSGANVLTF.

This clonotype was counted many times. The genes are TRBV5-1 and TRBJ2-3; 8 nucleotides agree with TRBD2. Germline V CDR1 and CDR2: SGHRS, YFSETQ. This CDR3 region has 14 residues. V shed 6 bases, J shed 9 bases, and the junction held 12 bases outside the gene matches. In DNA, the CDR3 is TGCGCCAGCACCCGAGCGGGAGACGAAGGGACGCAGTATTTT. Translation gives CASTRAGDEGTQYF.

This clonotype showed up many times. The V and J genes are TRBV4-3 and TRBJ1-6; no clear D gene. V lost 0 bases and J 0 bases, leaving 12 bases between the germline ends. CDR1 and CDR2 (germline): LGHNA, YSLEER. The CDR3 has 18 residues. CDR3 protein: CASSQDFGWGSYNSPLHF. In nucleotides, the CDR3 is TGCGCCAGCAGCCAAGATTTTGGCTGGGGCTCCTATAATTCACCCCTCCACTTT.

This clonotype was recorded many times. The chain combines TRBV4-2 with TRBJ1-3; D is unresolved. The CDR3 consists of 17 residues. V dropped 0 bases and J dropped 0 bases, with 12 bases sitting between them. In germline, CDR1 is LGHNA, CDR2 YNFKEQ. CDR3 region: CASSQESGRSSGNTIYF. CDR3 nucleotides: TGTGCCAGCAGCCAAGAGTCGGGAAGGAGCTCTGGAAACACCATATATTTT.

This clonotype was found many times. The chain carries TRBV5-1 and TRBJ2-1; the match to TRBD2 covers 11 bases. Germline-derived CDR1 and CDR2 are SGHRS and YFSETQ. The J segment lost 5 bases and the V segment lost 0 bases, leaving 7 bases of the junction unmatched. The CDR3 consists of 17 residues. The DNA for the CDR3 is TGCGCCAGCAGCTTGGAACTAGCGGGAGTAGGGGACAATGAGCAGTTCTTC. Its protein is CASSLELAGVGDNEQFF.

This clonotype was found a few times. The chain combines TRBV19 with TRBJ1-1; perhaps TRBD1 as D (5 bases). Trimming stripped 1 base from V and 0 bases from J, with 9 bases between. From germline, CDR1 is LNHDA and CDR2 SQIVND (reference sequence). This CDR3 is 15 amino acids long. CDR3 in amino acids: CASSIVGRMNTEAFF. CDR3 nucleotides: TGTGCCAGTAGTATAGTGGGACGGATGAACACTGAAGCTTTCTTT.

This clonotype was detected ten times or more. The chain carries TRBV5-1 and TRBJ1-1; weak D call: TRBD1 (5 bases). CDR1 and CDR2 (germline): SGHRS, YFSETQ. The V end was cut by 4 bases, the J end by 5 bases, with 21 bases between. The CDR3 sequence is 16 residues long. CDR3 residues: CASSPSRALGGTEAFF. In nucleotides, the CDR3 is TGCGCCAGCAGCCCAAGCAGGGCCTTGGGAGGAACTGAAGCTTTCTTT.

This clonotype was counted ten times or more. V gene TRBV25-1 combines with J gene TRBJ2-5; tentative D call: TRBD1 (5 bases). The V gene's germline CDR1 is MGHDK and CDR2 SYGVNS. This CDR3 has 16 residues. The V end was cut by 1 base, the J end by 1 base, with 13 bases between. The CDR3, as DNA: TGTGCCAGCAGTGAATGGGAAGGGGTGATCCAAGAGACCCAGTACTTC. Its translation: CASSEWEGVIQETQYF.